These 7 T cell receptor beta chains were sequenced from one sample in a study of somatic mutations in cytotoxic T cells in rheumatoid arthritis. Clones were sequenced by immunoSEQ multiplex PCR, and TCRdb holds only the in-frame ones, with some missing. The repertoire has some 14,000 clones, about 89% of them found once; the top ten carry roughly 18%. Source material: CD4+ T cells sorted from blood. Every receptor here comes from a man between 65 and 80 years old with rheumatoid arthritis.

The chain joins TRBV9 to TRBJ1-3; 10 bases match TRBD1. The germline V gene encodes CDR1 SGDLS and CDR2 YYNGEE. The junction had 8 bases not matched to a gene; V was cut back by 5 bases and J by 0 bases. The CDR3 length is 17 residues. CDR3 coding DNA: TGTGCCAGCAGTCCCGGGACAGGGGCTTCCTCTGGAAACACCATATATTTT. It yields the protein CASSPGTGASSGNTIYF.

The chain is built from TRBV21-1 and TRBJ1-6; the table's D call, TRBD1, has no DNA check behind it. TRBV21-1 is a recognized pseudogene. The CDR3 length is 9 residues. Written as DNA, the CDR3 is TGTGCCAGCAGCCCCCAGGCCCACTTT. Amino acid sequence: CASSPQAHF.

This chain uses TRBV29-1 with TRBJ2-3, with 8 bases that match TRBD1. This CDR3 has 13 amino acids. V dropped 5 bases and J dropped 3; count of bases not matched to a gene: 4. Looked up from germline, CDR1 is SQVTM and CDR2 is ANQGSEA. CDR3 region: CSVPGQGTDTQYF. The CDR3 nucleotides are TGCAGCGTTCCCGGACAGGGTACAGATACGCAGTATTTT.

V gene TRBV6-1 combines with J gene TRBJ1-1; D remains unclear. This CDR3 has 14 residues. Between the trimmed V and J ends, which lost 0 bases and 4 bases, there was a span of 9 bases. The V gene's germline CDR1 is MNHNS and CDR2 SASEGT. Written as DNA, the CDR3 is TGTGCCAGCAGTGAAGCAACTCGAGCCACTGAAGCTTTCTTT. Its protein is CASSEATRATEAFF.

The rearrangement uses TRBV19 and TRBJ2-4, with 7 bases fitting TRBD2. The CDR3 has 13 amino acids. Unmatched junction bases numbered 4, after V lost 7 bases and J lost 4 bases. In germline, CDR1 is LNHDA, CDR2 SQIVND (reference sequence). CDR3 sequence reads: CASTMGGKNIQYF. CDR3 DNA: TGTGCCAGTACCATGGGAGGGAAAAACATTCAGTACTTC.

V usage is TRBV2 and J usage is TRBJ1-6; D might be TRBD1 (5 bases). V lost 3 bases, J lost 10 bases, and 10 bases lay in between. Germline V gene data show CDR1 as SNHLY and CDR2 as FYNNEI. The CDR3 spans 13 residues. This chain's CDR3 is CASSDRGSSPLHF. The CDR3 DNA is TGTGCCAGCAGTGATCGGGGGAGCTCACCCCTCCACTTT.

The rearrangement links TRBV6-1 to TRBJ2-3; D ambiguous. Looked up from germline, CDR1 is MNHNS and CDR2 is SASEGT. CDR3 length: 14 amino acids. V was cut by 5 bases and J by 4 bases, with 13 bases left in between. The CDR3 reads CASSIRATPDTQYF. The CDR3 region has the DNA TGTGCCAGCAGTATCAGAGCGACCCCAGATACGCAGTATTTT.